This is a list of T cell receptor beta chains from one sample in a study of cytomegalovirus exposure and HLA in healthy donors. Method: immunoSEQ multiplex PCR; TCRdb's copy keeps in-frame clones and lacks some. The sample records some 95,000 clones, about 81% being singletons. Sequencing was carried out using PBMCs. These receptors all come from a woman aged 40 to 49 in good health and CMV-seropositive. CDR3s include the opening cysteine and the closing phenylalanine or tryptophan. The D gene is left open where the match is weak. Size is omitted from some rows. Given values are once, few, many or a class for expanded clones.

d_gene: .
j_gene: TRBJ1-5
abundance: .
v_gene: TRBV10-1
CDR3nt: TGCGCCAGCAGTGAGGACGGGTCCCAGCCCCAGCATTTT
CDR3aa: CASSEDGSQPQHF

d_gene: TRBD1
j_gene: TRBJ1-5
abundance: .
v_gene: TRBV19
CDR3nt: TGTGCCAGTATTCGAGGGAGACAGGGAGATCAGCCCCAGCATTTT
CDR3aa: CASIRGRQGDQPQHF

d_gene: TRBD2
j_gene: TRBJ2-5
abundance: .
v_gene: TRBV4-1
CDR3nt: TGCGCCAGCAGCCAAAGCGGGAGGGCCGGGGAGACCCAGTACTTC
CDR3aa: CASSQSGRAGETQYF

d_gene: .
j_gene: TRBJ2-5
abundance: .
v_gene: TRBV27
CDR3nt: TGTGCCAGCAGTCCCCTCCTTCTAGCGCCACGGGAGACCCAGTACTTC
CDR3aa: CASSPLLLAPRETQYF

d_gene: .
j_gene: TRBJ2-1
abundance: .
v_gene: TRBV25-1
CDR3nt: TGTGCCAGCAGTGATTCCCGCGGGCCCTATCCCCACAATGAGCAGTTCTTC
CDR3aa: CASSDSRGPYPHNEQFF

d_gene: TRBD2
j_gene: TRBJ2-5
abundance: once
v_gene: TRBV30
CDR3nt: TGTGCCTGGGGGGGGGTAGGGCAAGAGACCCAGTACTTC
CDR3aa: CAWGGVGQETQYF

d_gene: TRBD1
j_gene: TRBJ2-1
abundance: .
v_gene: TRBV14
CDR3nt: TGTGCCAGCAGCCACCTGGGACAGGGGTACAATGAGCAGTTCTTC
CDR3aa: CASSHLGQGYNEQFF

d_gene: TRBD2
j_gene: TRBJ2-3
abundance: once
v_gene: TRBV10-3
CDR3nt: TGTGCCATCAGTGAGAGTCGGACGGCGGGAGTTAACACAGATACGCAGTATTTT
CDR3aa: CAISESRTAGVNTDTQYF

d_gene: .
j_gene: TRBJ2-7
abundance: few
v_gene: TRBV11-2
CDR3nt: TGTGCCAGCAGCCGAATCCAGGCCTCCTACGAGCAGTACTTC
CDR3aa: CASSRIQASYEQYF

d_gene: .
j_gene: TRBJ2-2
abundance: .
v_gene: TRBV14
CDR3nt: TGTGCCAGCAGCCTCTCAACTGGCACCGGGGAGCTGTTTTTT
CDR3aa: CASSLSTGTGELFF

d_gene: TRBD2
j_gene: TRBJ2-3
abundance: .
v_gene: TRBV7-2
CDR3nt: TGTGCCAGCAGCTTAGGTGGACTAGCGAGCACAGATACGCAGTATTTT
CDR3aa: CASSLGGLASTDTQYF

d_gene: TRBD2
j_gene: TRBJ2-3
abundance: .
v_gene: TRBV6-1
CDR3nt: TGTGCCAGCAGCGGACTAGCGGGAGTTGATACGCAGTATTTT
CDR3aa: CASSGLAGVDTQYF

d_gene: TRBD2
j_gene: TRBJ2-5
abundance: .
v_gene: TRBV14
CDR3nt: TGTGCCAGCAGCCCGACTAGCGGGAGCGGAGAGACCCAGTACTTC
CDR3aa: CASSPTSGSGETQYF

d_gene: TRBD2
j_gene: TRBJ2-1
abundance: .
v_gene: TRBV9
CDR3nt: TGTGCCAGCAGCGTAGGACTAGCGATCCTCAATGAGCAGTTCTTC
CDR3aa: CASSVGLAILNEQFF

d_gene: TRBD1
j_gene: TRBJ2-7
abundance: .
v_gene: TRBV10-1
CDR3nt: TGCGCCAGCAGTGGGGACAGCTACGAGCAGTACTTC
CDR3aa: CASSGDSYEQYF

d_gene: .
j_gene: TRBJ2-5
abundance: .
v_gene: TRBV27
CDR3nt: TGTGCCAGCAGTTTATCGCGGTCCAGTGGGGAGACCCAGTACTTC
CDR3aa: CASSLSRSSGETQYF

d_gene: TRBD2
j_gene: TRBJ2-5
abundance: .
v_gene: TRBV15
CDR3nt: TGTGCCACCAGTTGGGAGGGAACCTCCCGAGGGGAGACCCAGTACTTC
CDR3aa: CATSWEGTSRGETQYF

d_gene: .
j_gene: TRBJ2-5
abundance: few
v_gene: TRBV7-9
CDR3nt: TGTGCCAGCAGCTCACCTAGACTAGGCCAAGAGACCCAGTACTTC
CDR3aa: CASSSPRLGQETQYF

d_gene: .
j_gene: TRBJ2-2
abundance: .
v_gene: TRBV5-1
CDR3nt: TGCGCCAGCAGCCCGGGACAACACACCGGGGAGCTGTTTTTT
CDR3aa: CASSPGQHTGELFF

d_gene: .
j_gene: TRBJ2-7
abundance: .
v_gene: TRBV5-1
CDR3nt: TGCGCCAGCAGCTTGGAGGGGAACGGGCCGACCTACGAGCAGTACTTC
CDR3aa: CASSLEGNGPTYEQYF

d_gene: TRBD1
j_gene: TRBJ1-4
abundance: .
v_gene: TRBV4-1
CDR3nt: TGCGCCAGCAGCCATACTACAGGGGGCGATGAAAAACTGTTTTTT
CDR3aa: CASSHTTGGDEKLFF

d_gene: TRBD2
j_gene: TRBJ2-1
abundance: few
v_gene: TRBV4-1
CDR3nt: TGCGCCAGCAGCCAAATTGATATGGGACTAGCGGGAGGGTATGAGCAGTTCTTC
CDR3aa: CASSQIDMGLAGGYEQFF

d_gene: .
j_gene: TRBJ2-1
abundance: .
v_gene: TRBV5-6
CDR3nt: TGTGCCAGCAGCGGGTGGGGGGGGCGGTTCTTC
CDR3aa: CASSGWGGRFF

d_gene: TRBD2
j_gene: TRBJ2-1
abundance: .
v_gene: TRBV7-9
CDR3nt: TGTGCCAGCAGCTTAGTGTCGGCGGGAGCTAGTGAGCAGTTCTTC
CDR3aa: CASSLVSAGASEQFF

d_gene: TRBD1
j_gene: TRBJ1-6
abundance: .
v_gene: TRBV30
CDR3nt: TGTGCCTGGAGTGTAGGCCGACAGGGAAATTCACCCCTCCACTTT
CDR3aa: CAWSVGRQGNSPLHF

d_gene: .
j_gene: TRBJ1-1
abundance: few
v_gene: TRBV7-9
CDR3nt: TGTGCCAGCAGCGGCAGGGGCTCATCGGGCACTGAAGCTTTCTTT
CDR3aa: CASSGRGSSGTEAFF

d_gene: TRBD2
j_gene: TRBJ2-3
abundance: .
v_gene: TRBV19
CDR3nt: TGTGCCAGTAGTAGCTCCGGGACTAGCGGGATCAGCACAGATACGCAGTATTTT
CDR3aa: CASSSSGTSGISTDTQYF

d_gene: TRBD1
j_gene: TRBJ1-2
abundance: .
v_gene: TRBV10-1
CDR3nt: TGCGCCGGAAACCGGACAGGACCAGCTAACTATGGCTACACCTTC
CDR3aa: CAGNRTGPANYGYTF

d_gene: TRBD2
j_gene: TRBJ2-1
abundance: .
v_gene: TRBV9
CDR3nt: TGTGCCAGCAGCGTAGGCGGGAGCGGGAGTTTCAATGAGCAGTTCTTC
CDR3aa: CASSVGGSGSFNEQFF

d_gene: .
j_gene: TRBJ2-2
abundance: .
v_gene: TRBV5-3
CDR3nt: TGTGCCAGAAGCTTGACCCCCCGGACTTCTACCAAACTTCGAGCGAACACCGGGGAGCTGTTTTTT
CDR3aa: CARSLTPRTSTKLRANTGELFF

d_gene: TRBD2
j_gene: TRBJ2-7
abundance: once
v_gene: TRBV6-5
CDR3nt: TGTGCCAGCAGTTGGGGAGGGCCGTCCTACGAGCAGTACTTC
CDR3aa: CASSWGGPSYEQYF

d_gene: .
j_gene: TRBJ2-2
abundance: .
v_gene: TRBV19
CDR3nt: TGTGCCAGTAGTATTCTATGGGCCGGAACCGGGGAGCTGTTTTTT
CDR3aa: CASSILWAGTGELFF

d_gene: TRBD1
j_gene: TRBJ2-2
abundance: .
v_gene: TRBV7-3
CDR3nt: TGTGCCAGCAGCTCACAGGGGGCCGGCGGGGAGCTGTTTTTT
CDR3aa: CASSSQGAGGELFF

d_gene: TRBD1
j_gene: TRBJ2-2
abundance: .
v_gene: TRBV4-2
CDR3nt: TGTGCCAGCAGCCAGAGACAGGGACGGTACACCGGGGAGCTGTTTTTT
CDR3aa: CASSQRQGRYTGELFF

d_gene: .
j_gene: TRBJ2-1
abundance: few
v_gene: TRBV10-3
CDR3nt: TGTGCCATCAGTGAGTCGACTTCCTCGCCGCCTGGCGATGAGCAGTTCTTC
CDR3aa: CAISESTSSPPGDEQFF

d_gene: TRBD1
j_gene: TRBJ1-1
abundance: .
v_gene: TRBV5-1
CDR3nt: TGCGCCAGCAGCTGGACAGGGAACGCTGAAGCTTTCTTT
CDR3aa: CASSWTGNAEAFF

d_gene: .
j_gene: TRBJ1-1
abundance: .
v_gene: TRBV4-1
CDR3nt: TGCGCCAGCAGCCAAGACGCGGCAGCCTTGAACACTGAAGCTTTCTTT
CDR3aa: CASSQDAAALNTEAFF

d_gene: .
j_gene: TRBJ2-7
abundance: .
v_gene: TRBV21-1
CDR3nt: TGTGCCAGCAGCACATCTGGGACAGGGGCCTACGAGCAGTACTTC
CDR3aa: CASSTSGTGAYEQYF

d_gene: .
j_gene: TRBJ2-1
abundance: few
v_gene: TRBV7-2
CDR3nt: TGTGCCAGCAGCTCATGGGGGGACGGGGGATCCTACAATGAGCAGTTCTTC
CDR3aa: CASSSWGDGGSYNEQFF

d_gene: TRBD1
j_gene: TRBJ1-5
abundance: few
v_gene: TRBV11-2
CDR3nt: TGTGCCAGCAGCCTCGGACAGGGGGCCTGGCAGCCCCAGCATTTT
CDR3aa: CASSLGQGAWQPQHF

d_gene: .
j_gene: TRBJ2-7
abundance: .
v_gene: TRBV6-5
CDR3nt: TGTGCCAGCAGTTACCGTCCGGGGGCCTACGAGCAGTACTTC
CDR3aa: CASSYRPGAYEQYF

d_gene: TRBD1
j_gene: TRBJ1-1
abundance: .
v_gene: TRBV2
CDR3nt: TGTGCCAGCAGGGACAGGGAAGGAACTGAAGCTTTCTTT
CDR3aa: CASRDREGTEAFF

d_gene: TRBD2
j_gene: TRBJ2-1
abundance: .
v_gene: TRBV5-4
CDR3nt: TGTGCCAGCAGCTTGAACTCCGGACTAGCGGGAAATGAGCAGTTCTTC
CDR3aa: CASSLNSGLAGNEQFF

d_gene: TRBD2
j_gene: TRBJ2-3
abundance: .
v_gene: TRBV4-1
CDR3nt: TGCGCCAGCAGCCAGGTGTACGGGAGGGGATATAGCACAGATACGCAGTATTTT
CDR3aa: CASSQVYGRGYSTDTQYF

d_gene: .
j_gene: TRBJ2-5
abundance: .
v_gene: TRBV20-1
CDR3nt: TGCAGTGCTAGACGGGTGGCCCAGTACTTC
CDR3aa: CSARRVAQYF

d_gene: .
j_gene: TRBJ2-7
abundance: .
v_gene: TRBV5-5
CDR3nt: TGTGCCAGCAGCTTCTCGCAGGGGTCCCCCTACGAGCAGTACTTC
CDR3aa: CASSFSQGSPYEQYF

d_gene: .
j_gene: TRBJ2-2
abundance: .
v_gene: TRBV4-1
CDR3nt: TGCGCCAGCAGCCACCTTTACACCGGGGAGCTGTTTTTT
CDR3aa: CASSHLYTGELFF

d_gene: TRBD2
j_gene: TRBJ2-5
abundance: .
v_gene: TRBV30
CDR3nt: TGTGCCTGGAGTGGGGGCGGGGGGTCGCAGACCCAGTACTTC
CDR3aa: CAWSGGGGSQTQYF

d_gene: .
j_gene: TRBJ1-2
abundance: .
v_gene: TRBV21-1
CDR3nt: TGTGCCAGCAGCAAAGTCCCAGGGAACTATGGCTACACCTTC
CDR3aa: CASSKVPGNYGYTF

d_gene: .
j_gene: TRBJ2-7
abundance: .
v_gene: TRBV28
CDR3nt: TGTGCCAGCAGCCGACAGGTCCCCTACGAGCAGTACTTC
CDR3aa: CASSRQVPYEQYF

d_gene: .
j_gene: TRBJ2-7
abundance: .
v_gene: TRBV5-1
CDR3nt: TGCGCCAGCAGCTTGGCCCCCAGGACCCGACAGGAGAATGTGTCCTACGAGCAGTACTTC
CDR3aa: CASSLAPRTRQENVSYEQYF

d_gene: .
j_gene: TRBJ1-2
abundance: .
v_gene: TRBV6-5
CDR3nt: TGTGCCAGCAGTTACGGGCGTGAGGGCTACACCTTC
CDR3aa: CASSYGREGYTF

d_gene: TRBD1
j_gene: TRBJ1-5
abundance: .
v_gene: TRBV7-9
CDR3nt: TGTGCCAGCAGCTTAGGAGGGGGCTTTGGCAATCAGCCCCAGCATTTT
CDR3aa: CASSLGGGFGNQPQHF

d_gene: .
j_gene: TRBJ2-5
abundance: few
v_gene: TRBV6-5
CDR3nt: TGTGCCAGCAGTTACCTCGGAACAACAAGGCGGGAGACCCAGTACTTC
CDR3aa: CASSYLGTTRRETQYF

d_gene: TRBD1
j_gene: TRBJ1-1
abundance: few
v_gene: TRBV2
CDR3nt: TGTGCCAGCAAACAGGGGGAAAACACTGAAGCTTTCTTT
CDR3aa: CASKQGENTEAFF

d_gene: .
j_gene: TRBJ2-5
abundance: .
v_gene: TRBV18
CDR3nt: TGTGCCAGCTCACCTAACCAAGAGACCCAGTACTTC
CDR3aa: CASSPNQETQYF

d_gene: TRBD2
j_gene: TRBJ2-1
abundance: .
v_gene: TRBV5-1
CDR3nt: TGCGCCAGCAGCTTGACTAGCGGGAGTATGACTGAGCAGTTCTTC
CDR3aa: CASSLTSGSMTEQFF

d_gene: TRBD1
j_gene: TRBJ2-6
abundance: .
v_gene: TRBV18
CDR3nt: TGTGCCAGCTCATCCTGGACAGGGGACGGGGACGTCCTGACTTTC
CDR3aa: CASSSWTGDGDVLTF

d_gene: TRBD1
j_gene: TRBJ2-7
abundance: .
v_gene: TRBV5-1
CDR3nt: TGCGCCAGCAGCAAGGGACAGGGTAACTCCTACGAGCAGTACTTC
CDR3aa: CASSKGQGNSYEQYF

d_gene: .
j_gene: TRBJ2-7
abundance: .
v_gene: TRBV7-2
CDR3nt: TGTGCCAGCAGCTTAGTGGCGGCTGACTACGAGCAGTACTTC
CDR3aa: CASSLVAADYEQYF